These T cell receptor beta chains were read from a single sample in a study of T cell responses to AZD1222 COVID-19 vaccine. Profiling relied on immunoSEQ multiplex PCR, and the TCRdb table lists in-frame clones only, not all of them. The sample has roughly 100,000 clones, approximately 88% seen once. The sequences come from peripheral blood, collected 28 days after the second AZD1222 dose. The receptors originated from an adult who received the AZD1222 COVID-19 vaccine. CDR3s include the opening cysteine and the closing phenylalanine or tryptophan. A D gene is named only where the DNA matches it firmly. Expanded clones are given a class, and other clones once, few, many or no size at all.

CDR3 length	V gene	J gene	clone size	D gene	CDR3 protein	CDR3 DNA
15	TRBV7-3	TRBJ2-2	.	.	CASSAQGVNTGELFF	TGTGCCAGCAGCGCTCAGGGAGTCAACACCGGGGAGCTGTTTTTT
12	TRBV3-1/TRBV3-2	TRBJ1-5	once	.	CASSQGSLAQHF	TGTGCCAGCAGCCAAGGATCCTTGGCCCAGCATTTT
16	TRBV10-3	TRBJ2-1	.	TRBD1	CAISGGQGVRYNEQFF	TGTGCCATCAGTGGTGGGCAGGGGGTACGTTACAATGAGCAGTTCTTC
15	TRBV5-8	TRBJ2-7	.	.	CASSRSGHYSYEQYF	TGTGCCAGCAGCCGTTCGGGGCACTACTCTTACGAGCAGTACTTC
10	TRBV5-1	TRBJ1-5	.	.	CANPPQPQHF	TGCGCCAACCCGCCTCAGCCCCAGCATTTT
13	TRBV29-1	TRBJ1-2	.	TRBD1	CSGYRGPRGGYTF	TGCAGCGGCTACAGGGGACCTAGGGGTGGCTACACCTTC
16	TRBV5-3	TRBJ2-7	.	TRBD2	CARSTGLAASSYEQYF	TGTGCCAGAAGCACGGGACTAGCGGCTAGCTCCTACGAGCAGTACTTC
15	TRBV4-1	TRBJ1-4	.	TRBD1	CASSLRQGEREKLFF	TGCGCCAGCAGCCTAAGACAGGGTGAGCGGGAAAAACTGTTTTTT
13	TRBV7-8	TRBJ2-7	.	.	CASSLAGSGEQYF	TGTGCCAGCAGCTTAGCTGGCTCCGGCGAGCAGTACTTC
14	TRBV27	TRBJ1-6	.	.	CASSFLIGNSPLHF	TGTGCCAGCAGTTTTTTGATAGGAAATTCACCCCTCCACTTT
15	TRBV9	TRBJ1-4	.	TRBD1	CASSHGQGGDEKLFF	TGTGCCAGCAGCCACGGACAGGGTGGTGACGAAAAACTGTTTTTT
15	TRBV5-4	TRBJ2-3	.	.	CASSLYGGLTDTQYF	TGTGCCAGCAGCTTGTATGGGGGGCTCACAGATACGCAGTATTTT
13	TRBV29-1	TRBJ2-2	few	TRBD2	CGGTSGYTGELFF	TGCGGAGGGACTAGCGGTTACACCGGGGAGCTGTTTTTT
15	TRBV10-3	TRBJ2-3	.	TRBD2	CAISGLAGETDTQYF	TGTGCCATCAGCGGACTAGCGGGGGAAACAGATACGCAGTATTTT
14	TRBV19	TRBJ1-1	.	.	CASSIDRGNTEAFF	TGTGCCAGTAGTATAGACAGGGGGAACACTGAAGCTTTCTTT
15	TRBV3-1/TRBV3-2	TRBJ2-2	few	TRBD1	CASSRDRGLTGELFF	TGTGCCAGCAGCCGGGACAGGGGATTGACCGGGGAGCTGTTTTTT
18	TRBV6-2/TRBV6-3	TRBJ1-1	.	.	CASSTTARVSRRNTEAFF	TGTGCCAGCAGTACCACCGCCAGGGTCAGTAGGAGAAACACTGAAGCTTTCTTT
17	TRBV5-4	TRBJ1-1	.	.	CASSFDRFDVGGTEAFF	TGTGCCAGCAGCTTCGACAGGTTTGACGTAGGCGGCACTGAAGCTTTCTTT
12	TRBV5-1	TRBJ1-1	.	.	CASSRGESEAFF	TGCGCCTCCTCCCGCGGGGAGAGTGAAGCTTTCTTT
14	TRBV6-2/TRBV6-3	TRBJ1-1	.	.	CASSFRQMNTEAFF	TGTGCCAGCAGTTTCAGGCAAATGAACACTGAAGCTTTCTTT
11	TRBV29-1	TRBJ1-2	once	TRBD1	CSVGTGAGYTF	TGCAGCGTGGGGACAGGGGCGGGCTACACCTTC
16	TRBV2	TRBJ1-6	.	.	CASSVGRGREESPLHF	TGTGCCAGCAGTGTAGGAAGGGGCAGAGAGGAGTCACCCCTCCACTTT
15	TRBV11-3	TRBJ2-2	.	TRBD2	CASSFTTSPAGELFF	TGTGCCAGCAGCTTTACGACTAGCCCTGCCGGGGAGCTGTTTTTT
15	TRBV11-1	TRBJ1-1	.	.	CASSLEGTMNTEAFF	TGTGCCAGCAGCTTAGAGGGGACCATGAACACTGAAGCTTTCTTT